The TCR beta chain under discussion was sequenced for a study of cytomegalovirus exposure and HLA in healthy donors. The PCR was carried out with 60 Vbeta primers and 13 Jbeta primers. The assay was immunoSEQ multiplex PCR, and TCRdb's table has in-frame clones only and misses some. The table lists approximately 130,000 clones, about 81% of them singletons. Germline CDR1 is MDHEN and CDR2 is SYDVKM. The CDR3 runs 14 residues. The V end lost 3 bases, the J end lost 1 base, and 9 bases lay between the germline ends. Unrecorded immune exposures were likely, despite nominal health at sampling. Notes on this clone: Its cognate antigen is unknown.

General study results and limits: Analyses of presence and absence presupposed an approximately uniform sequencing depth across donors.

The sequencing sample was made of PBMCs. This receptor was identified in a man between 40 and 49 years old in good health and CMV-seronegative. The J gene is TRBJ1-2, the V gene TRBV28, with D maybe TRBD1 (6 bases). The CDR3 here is CASSLGQINYGYTF. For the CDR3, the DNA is TGTGCCAGCAGTTTGGGACAAATTAACTATGGCTACACCTTC.